These T cell receptor beta chains were read from a single sample in a study of blood T cells in healthy people across ages. TCRdb reprocessed the 5' RACE reads via MiXCR and lists one record per CDR3 protein. The data show hundreds of thousands of distinct CDR3 sequences, 58% seen once. The sequenced sample consisted of blood. The origin of the receptors is a man between 60 and 75 years old in good health. Each CDR3 is given with its conserved first and last residue. The D gene is left open where the match is weak. The listing skips clone size in some rows; elsewhere it reads once, few, many or a size class.

TRBV29-1	NA	NA	TRBJ2-7	CSVGTLAGYEQYF	TGCAGCGTCGGGACTCTGGCGGGGTACGAGCAGTACTTC
TRBV6-4	NA	NA	TRBJ2-6	CASSDTKPSGANVLTF	TGTGCCAGCAGTGACACCAAGCCCTCTGGGGCCAACGTCCTGACTTTC
TRBV4-1	NA	NA	TRBJ1-1	CASSPPGTVNTEAFF	TGCGCCAGCAGCCCTCCCGGGACGGTGAACACTGAAGCTTTCTTT
TRBV4-2	NA	NA	TRBJ1-4	CASSPSGANHNEKLFF	TGTGCCAGCAGCCCCTCGGGGGCGAACCATAATGAAAAACTGTTTTTT
TRBV3-1	NA	NA	TRBJ1-5	CASSARGDQPQHF	TGTGCCAGCAGCGCTCGGGGGGATCAGCCCCAGCATTTT
TRBV2	NA	few	TRBJ2-1	CASSAGSNEQFF	TGTGCCAGCAGTGCAGGTTCTAATGAGCAGTTCTTC
TRBV21-1	NA	few	TRBJ2-1	CASSKGEAYNEQFF	TGTGCCAGCAGCAAAGGGGAAGCCTACAATGAGCAGTTCTTC
TRBV29-1	NA	few	TRBJ2-5	CSVYLSQETQYF	TGCAGCGTTTATCTATCTCAAGAGACCCAGTACTTC
TRBV6-5	NA	few	TRBJ2-3	CASSYSRGDTQYF	TGTGCCAGCAGTTACTCTAGGGGAGATACGCAGTATTTT
TRBV3-1	NA	few	TRBJ1-2	CASSQDVGARGYTF	TGTGCCAGCAGCCAAGATGTGGGGGCGCGCGGCTACACCTTC
TRBV11-2	NA	NA	TRBJ2-5	CASSKAFQETQYF	TGTGCCAGCAGTAAGGCCTTTCAAGAGACCCAGTACTTC
TRBV29-1	NA	NA	TRBJ2-6	CSVEVKDSGANVLTF	TGCAGCGTTGAAGTTAAAGACTCTGGGGCCAACGTCCTGACTTTC
TRBV5-6	TRBD1	few	TRBJ2-4	CASSPVQGAVHIQYF	TGTGCCAGCAGCCCCGTACAGGGGGCCGTCCACATTCAGTACTTC
TRBV20-1	TRBD2	NA	TRBJ2-5	CSAVTSGRGETQYF	TGCAGTGCTGTGACTAGCGGGAGGGGAGAGACCCAGTACTTC
TRBV18	NA	NA	TRBJ2-7	CASTDRPAYEQYF	TGTGCCAGTACAGACAGGCCCGCTTACGAGCAGTACTTC
TRBV2	TRBD2	few	TRBJ2-7	CASSVSGGSYEQYF	TGTGCCAGCAGCGTCAGCGGGGGCTCCTACGAGCAGTACTTC
TRBV2	NA	few	TRBJ2-5	CASTYAETQYF	TGTGCCAGCACGTATGCGGAGACCCAGTACTTC
TRBV20-1	NA	once	TRBJ1-2	CSARNVYGYTF	TGCAGTGCTAGAAATGTTTATGGCTACACCTTC
TRBV4-2	NA	NA	TRBJ1-5	CASSQQRTYNQPQHF	TGTGCCAGCAGCCAACAGAGGACCTACAATCAGCCCCAGCATTTT
TRBV13	NA	NA	TRBJ2-7	CASSLQQNEQYF	TGTGCCAGCAGCTTACAGCAGAACGAGCAGTACTTC
TRBV5-1	NA	few	TRBJ2-1	CASSLAEGGIGYNEQFF	TGCGCCAGCAGCTTGGCCGAGGGGGGGATTGGCTACAATGAGCAGTTCTTC
TRBV6-2/TRBV6-3	NA	NA	TRBJ1-4	CARGVLVEKLFF	TGTGCCAGAGGGGTATTGGTTGAAAAACTGTTTTTT
TRBV4-1	NA	NA	TRBJ2-2	CASSQEFVGANTGELFF	TGCGCCAGCAGCCAAGAATTCGTCGGCGCGAACACCGGGGAGCTGTTTTTT
TRBV9	TRBD1	few	TRBJ1-4	CASSVQTGVGEKLFF	TGTGCCAGCAGCGTACAGACAGGGGTCGGTGAAAAACTGTTTTTT
TRBV6-6	TRBD1	once	TRBJ2-5	CASSMTGVMETQYF	TGTGCCAGCAGTATGACAGGGGTCATGGAGACCCAGTACTTC
TRBV10-3	TRBD2	NA	TRBJ2-7	CAISDRSGASYEQYF	TGTGCCATCAGTGATCGAAGCGGGGCCTCCTACGAGCAGTACTTC
TRBV28	NA	NA	TRBJ1-2	CACSPDWDGYTF	TGTGCCTGCAGTCCTGATTGGGATGGCTACACCTTC
TRBV20-1	NA	NA	TRBJ1-2	CSAGLSYGYTF	TGCAGTGCCGGACTGTCCTATGGCTACACCTTC
TRBV18	TRBD1	many	TRBJ1-2	CASSPGQENYGYTF	TGTGCCAGCTCACCAGGACAGGAAAACTATGGCTACACCTTC
TRBV6-5	NA	NA	TRBJ1-2	CASSYTPNYGYTF	TGTGCCAGCAGTTATACGCCTAACTATGGCTACACCTTC
TRBV5-1	NA	NA	TRBJ2-3	CASSLVRTGTDTQYF	TGCGCCAGCAGCTTGGTGAGGACAGGCACAGATACGCAGTATTTT
TRBV12-3/TRBV12-4	TRBD1	NA	TRBJ1-2	CASSRQGAGYGYTF	TGTGCCAGCAGTAGACAGGGGGCGGGCTATGGCTACACCTTC
TRBV21-1	NA	few	TRBJ2-5	CASSKGSTSGGIAPQETQYF	TGTGCCAGCAGCAAAGGGTCGACTAGCGGGGGGATCGCCCCCCAAGAGACCCAGTACTTC